The clone carrying this T cell receptor beta chain was recorded many times. Its target is not known. CD45RO/CCR7/CD25/CD127/CD95/CD27 sorting isolated CD4+ naive, central memory, regulatory and stem cell-like memory cells. Reverse transcribing all isolated RNA meant expressed TCRB transcripts were sequenced. Some clones are missing from TCRdb's copy, which holds only in-frame ones; the method was immunoSEQ multiplex PCR. The table has 95,000 to 150,000 clones, around 17% seen once. This sample stems from a study of beta chain features in type 1 diabetes. Whole-study findings and limits: Shorter TCRB CDR3s, moderately but significantly so, were found in Type 1 diabetes patients in all four CD4+ subsets.

This receptor was identified in a man aged 30 to 45 with type 1 diabetes. Sample: central memory CD4+ T cells from blood.

The CDR3 region is CATSSDTGYEQYF. Written as DNA, the CDR3 is TGTGCCACCAGCAGCGACACCGGCTACGAGCAGTACTTC. The chain is built from TRBV15 and TRBJ2-7, with D hard to call. Germline V gene data show CDR1 as LNHNV and CDR2 as YYDKDF (reference sequence). Trimming shortened V by 3 bases and J by 3 bases, and 9 bases separated the two germline ends. CDR3 length: 13 amino acids.